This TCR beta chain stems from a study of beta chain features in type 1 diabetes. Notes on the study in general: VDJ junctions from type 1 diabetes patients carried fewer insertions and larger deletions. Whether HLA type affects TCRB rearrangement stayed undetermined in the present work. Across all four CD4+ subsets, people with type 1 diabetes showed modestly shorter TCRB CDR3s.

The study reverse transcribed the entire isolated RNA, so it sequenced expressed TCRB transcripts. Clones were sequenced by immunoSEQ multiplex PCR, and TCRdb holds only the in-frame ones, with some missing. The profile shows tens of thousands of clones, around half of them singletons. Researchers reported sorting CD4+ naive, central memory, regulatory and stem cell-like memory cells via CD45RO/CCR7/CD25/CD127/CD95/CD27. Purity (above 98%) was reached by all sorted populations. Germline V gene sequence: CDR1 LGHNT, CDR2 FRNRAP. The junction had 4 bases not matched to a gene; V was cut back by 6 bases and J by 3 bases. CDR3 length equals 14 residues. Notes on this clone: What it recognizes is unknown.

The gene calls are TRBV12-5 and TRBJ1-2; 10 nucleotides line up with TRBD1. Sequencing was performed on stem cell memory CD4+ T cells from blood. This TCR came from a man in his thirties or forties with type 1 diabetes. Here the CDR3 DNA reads TGTGCTAGTGGGGCGACAGGGGGCCACTATGGCTACACCTTC. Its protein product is CASGATGGHYGYTF.